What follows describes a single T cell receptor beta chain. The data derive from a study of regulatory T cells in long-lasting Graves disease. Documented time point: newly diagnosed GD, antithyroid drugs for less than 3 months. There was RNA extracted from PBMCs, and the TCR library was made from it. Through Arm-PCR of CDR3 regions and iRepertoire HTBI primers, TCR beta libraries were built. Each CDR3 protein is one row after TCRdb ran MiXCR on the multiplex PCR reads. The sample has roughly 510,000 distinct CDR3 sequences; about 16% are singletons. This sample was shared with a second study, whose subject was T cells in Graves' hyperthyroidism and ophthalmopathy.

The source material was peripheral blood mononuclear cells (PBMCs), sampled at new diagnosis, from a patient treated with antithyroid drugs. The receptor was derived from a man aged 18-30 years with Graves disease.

The CDR3 region has the DNA TGTGCCTGGAGTGTACCTCAGGAGACCCAGTACTTC. Its translation: CAWSVPQETQYF. The V and J genes are TRBV30 and TRBJ2-5, with D unresolved. V lost 0 bases and J 5 bases, leaving 7 bases between the germline ends. CDR1 is GTSNPN, CDR2 SVGIG, per germline (reference sequence). CDR3 size: 12 residues.